The 14 T cell receptor beta chains in this list originate from one sample, sequenced in a study of T cells in Graves' hyperthyroidism and ophthalmopathy. Authors of the study amplified TCR beta CDR3 regions from RNA transcripts. A first-round RT-PCR of the TCR CDR3 used the HTBI primer set. TCRdb independently ran MiXCR on the multiplex PCR reads; one entry per CDR3 protein. The table has a few hundred thousand distinct CDR3 sequences, about a sixth seen once. The sample consisted of blood. The origin of the receptors is a woman younger than 45 with Graves' hyperthyroidism.

This clonotype was detected ten times or more. The V call is TRBV29-1, the J call TRBJ2-1; 7 nucleotides line up with TRBD1. The CDR3 totals 13 residues. In germline, CDR1 is SQVTM, CDR2 ANQGSEA. V shed 7 bases, J shed 5 bases, and the junction held 8 bases outside the gene matches. The CDR3 sequence: CSGDRDLDNEQFF. CDR3 DNA sequence: TGCAGCGGTGACAGGGACCTCGACAATGAGCAGTTCTTC.

This clonotype showed up just a few times. The rearrangement links TRBV19 to TRBJ1-1; D is unclear. The germline CDR1 and CDR2 sequences are LNHDA and SQIVND (reference sequence). The CDR3 has 14 amino acids. V lost 2 bases, J lost 1 base, and 8 bases lay in between. CDR3 residues: CASSIRGRNTEAFF. In DNA form, the CDR3 reads TGTGCCAGTAGTATACGGGGTCGGAACACTGAAGCTTTCTTT.

This clonotype has a handful of counts. The gene calls are TRBV7-2 and TRBJ1-6; D uncertain. This CDR3 is built from 14 residues. The germline gives CDR1 SGHTA, CDR2 FQGNSA. The V end was cut by 1 base, the J end by 7 bases, with 8 bases between. CDR3 amino acids: CASSLGQPNSPLHF. The DNA of the CDR3 is TGTGCCAGCAGCTTAGGTCAACCCAATTCACCCCTCCACTTT.

The genes are TRBV12-3 or TRBV12-4 and TRBJ2-1, with D tentatively TRBD1 (5 bases). The V gene lost 7 bases and the J gene lost 9 bases, with 16 bases spanning the gap. This CDR3 has 13 residues. CDR3 sequence (DNA): TGTGCCAGCACCGAGGATGGGGCGGCTGAGCAGTTCTTC. Translating it yields CASTEDGAAEQFF.

This clonotype was seen ten or more times. V gene TRBV3-1 combines with J gene TRBJ2-7; D may correspond to TRBD1 or TRBD2 (5 bases each). The CDR3 has 14 residues. V was shortened by 1 base and J by 3 bases, with 10 bases between the two germline ends. CDR1 and CDR2 from the germline V gene are LGHDT and YNNKEL (reference sequence). The CDR3 loop is CASSQVRGLYEQYF. Here the CDR3 DNA reads TGTGCCAGCAGCCAAGTGAGGGGCCTCTACGAGCAGTACTTC.

The V gene is TRBV20-1, the J gene TRBJ2-1; D perhaps matches TRBD2 (7 bases). From germline, CDR1 is DFQATT and CDR2 SNEGSKA (reference sequence). The CDR3 sequence is 14 residues long. Trimming removed 6 bases at V and 6 bases at J, with 18 bases between. The CDR3 DNA reads TGCAGTGCCAAAGAGGGGGGGAGGGCCAATGAGCAGTTCTTC. Amino acid sequence: CSAKEGGRANEQFF.

The gene calls are TRBV5-1 and TRBJ2-1, with TRBD2 identical over 10 bases. Germline CDR1 SGHRS, CDR2 YFSETQ. This CDR3 region has 16 residues. Germline trimming cut 4 bases from V and 3 bases from J; bases unmatched to any gene: 7. CDR3 DNA: TGCGCCAGCAGCGTAAGACTAGCGGGTTACTACAATGAGCAGTTCTTC. The encoded protein is CASSVRLAGYYNEQFF.

This clonotype was counted ten times or more. The V and J genes are TRBV29-1 and TRBJ2-5, with 7 positions matching TRBD1. The V and J ends lost 5 bases and 3 bases, in that order; junction bases with no gene match: 9. The length of the CDR3 is 14 residues. Per germline, CDR1 SQVTM and CDR2 ANQGSEA. The DNA of the CDR3 is TGCAGCGTTCGGCCCCCCACAGGGGAAGAGACCCAGTACTTC. This codes for CSVRPPTGEETQYF.

The rearrangement links TRBV11-2 to TRBJ2-7, with a possible D match to TRBD1 (5 bases). Trimming stripped 1 base from V and 3 bases from J, with 13 bases between. Germline-derived CDR1 and CDR2 are SGHAT and FQNNGV. This CDR3 has 15 residues. CDR3 amino acids: CASSLAPQGHYEQYF. In nucleotides, the CDR3 is TGTGCCAGCAGCTTAGCCCCCCAGGGTCACTACGAGCAGTACTTC.

This clonotype was observed at least ten times. V usage is TRBV7-6 and J usage is TRBJ2-7; D is ambiguous. V was trimmed by 0 bases and J by 4 bases, leaving 13 bases between them. The CDR3 contains 15 residues. In germline, CDR1 is SGHVS, CDR2 FNYEAQ. CDR3 in DNA: TGTGCCAGCAGCTTAGCGCCAGGCCGAAATTACGAGCAGTACTTC. Translating it yields CASSLAPGRNYEQYF. The entire variable domain, with the rest obtained from reference TRBV7-6 and TRBJ2-7, is as follows: GAGVSQSPRYKVTKRGQDVALRCDPISGHVSLYWYRQALGQGPEFLTYFNYEAQQDKSGLPNDRFSAERPEGSISTLTIQRTEQRDSAMYRCASSLAPGRNYEQYFGPGTRLTVT.

V gene TRBV27 combines with J gene TRBJ2-1; 8 positions agree with TRBD2. Unmatched junction bases numbered 5, after V lost 3 bases and J lost 7 bases. The CDR3 loop spans 14 amino acids. The germline gives CDR1 MNHEY, CDR2 SMNVEV (reference sequence). The CDR3 nucleotides read TGTGCCAGCAGTTTTATATTAGCGGGAAATGAGCAGTTCTTC. Residues: CASSFILAGNEQFF.

This clonotype was recorded many times. The chain uses TRBV3-2 and TRBJ2-1; the table gives TRBD2 as D, unverified against the DNA. TRBV3-2 represents a pseudogene. This CDR3 is 16 amino acids long. The CDR3 bases are TGTGCCAGCAGCCCTCTGGCGGGAGATAAATACAATGAGCAGTTCTTC. Its protein product is CASSPLAGDKYNEQFF.

The chain joins TRBV5-5 to TRBJ1-1, with D perhaps matching TRBD1 (6 bases). CDR1 and CDR2 from the germline V gene are SGHKS and YYEKEE (reference sequence). The length of the CDR3 is 15 residues. V was pared by 6 bases and J by 6 bases, with 21 bases between. DNA for the CDR3: TGTGCCAGCACCCGTCGGACAGACCCTCGAGCTGAAGCTTTCTTT. Amino acid sequence: CASTRRTDPRAEAFF.

The chain has TRBV6-2 or TRBV6-3 and TRBJ2-3; 9 nucleotides line up with TRBD2. Germline assignment: CDR1 MNHEY and CDR2 SVGEGT. Unmatched junction bases numbered 6, after V lost 6 bases and J lost 5 bases. The CDR3 extends over 14 amino acids. This CDR3 is CASRGREGIDTQYF. As DNA, the CDR3 is TGTGCCAGCAGAGGGCGGGAGGGTATAGATACGCAGTATTTT.